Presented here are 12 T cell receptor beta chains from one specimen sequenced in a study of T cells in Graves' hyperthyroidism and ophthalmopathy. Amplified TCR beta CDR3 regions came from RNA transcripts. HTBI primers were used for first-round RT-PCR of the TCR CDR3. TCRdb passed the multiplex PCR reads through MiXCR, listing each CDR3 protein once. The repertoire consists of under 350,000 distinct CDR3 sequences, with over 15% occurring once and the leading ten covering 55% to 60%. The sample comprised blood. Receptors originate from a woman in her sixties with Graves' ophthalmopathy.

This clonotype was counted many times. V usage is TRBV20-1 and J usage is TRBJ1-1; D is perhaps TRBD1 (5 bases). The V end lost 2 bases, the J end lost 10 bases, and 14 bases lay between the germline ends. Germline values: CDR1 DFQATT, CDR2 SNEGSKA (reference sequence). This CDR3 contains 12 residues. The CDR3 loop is CSARPGPRIAFF. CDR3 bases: TGCAGTGCTAGACCGGGACCCAGGATAGCTTTCTTT.

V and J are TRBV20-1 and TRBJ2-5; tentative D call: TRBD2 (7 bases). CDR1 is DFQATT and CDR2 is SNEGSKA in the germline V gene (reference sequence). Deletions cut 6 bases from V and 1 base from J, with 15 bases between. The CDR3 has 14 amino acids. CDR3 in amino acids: CSALGGLSQETQYF. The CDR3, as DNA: TGCAGTGCCCTGGGGGGGCTTTCCCAAGAGACCCAGTACTTC.

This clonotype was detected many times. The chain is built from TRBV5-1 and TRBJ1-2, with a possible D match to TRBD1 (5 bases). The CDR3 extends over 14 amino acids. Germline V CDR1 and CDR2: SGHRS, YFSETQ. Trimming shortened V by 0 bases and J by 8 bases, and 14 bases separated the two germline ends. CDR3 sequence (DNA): TGCGCCAGCAGCTTGGATTCCGGGTGGGACGGCTACACCTTC. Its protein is CASSLDSGWDGYTF.

The CDR3 DNA reads TGTGCCAGCTCTCACCCTGACAGGGGGACCGGGGAGCTGTTTTTT. Its protein is CASSHPDRGTGELFF. J is TRBJ2-2 and V is TRBV6-2 or TRBV6-3, with 9 nucleotides matching TRBD1. This CDR3 has 15 residues. The germline CDR1 and CDR2 sequences are MNHEY and SVGEGT. The V segment lost 8 bases and the J segment 5 bases; nucleotides outside the gene matches: 9.

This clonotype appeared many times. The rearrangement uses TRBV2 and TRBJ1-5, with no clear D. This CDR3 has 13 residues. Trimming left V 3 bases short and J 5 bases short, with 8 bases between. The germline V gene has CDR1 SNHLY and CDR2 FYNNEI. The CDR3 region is CASSEGRHQPQHF. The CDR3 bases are TGTGCCAGCAGTGAGGGCAGGCATCAGCCCCAGCATTTT.

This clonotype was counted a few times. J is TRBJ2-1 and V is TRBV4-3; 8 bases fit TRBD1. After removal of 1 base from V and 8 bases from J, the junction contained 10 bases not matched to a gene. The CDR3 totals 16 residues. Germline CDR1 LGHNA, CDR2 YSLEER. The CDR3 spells CASSQALGQARDEQFF. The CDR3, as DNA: TGCGCCAGCAGCCAAGCCCTGGGACAGGCCCGTGATGAGCAGTTCTTC.

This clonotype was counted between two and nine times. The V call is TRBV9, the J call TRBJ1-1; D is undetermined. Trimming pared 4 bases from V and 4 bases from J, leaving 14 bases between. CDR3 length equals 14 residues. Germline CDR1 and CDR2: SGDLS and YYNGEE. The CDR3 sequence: CASSRYGSVTEAFF. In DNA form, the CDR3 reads TGTGCCAGCAGCCGGTACGGTTCGGTCACTGAAGCTTTCTTT.

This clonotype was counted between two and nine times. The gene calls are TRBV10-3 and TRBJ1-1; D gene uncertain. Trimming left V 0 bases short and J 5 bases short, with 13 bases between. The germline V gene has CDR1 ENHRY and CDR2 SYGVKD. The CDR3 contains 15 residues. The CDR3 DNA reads TGTGCCATCAGTGAGTCGATAGGCGGTGAGACTGAAGCTTTCTTT. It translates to CAISESIGGETEAFF.

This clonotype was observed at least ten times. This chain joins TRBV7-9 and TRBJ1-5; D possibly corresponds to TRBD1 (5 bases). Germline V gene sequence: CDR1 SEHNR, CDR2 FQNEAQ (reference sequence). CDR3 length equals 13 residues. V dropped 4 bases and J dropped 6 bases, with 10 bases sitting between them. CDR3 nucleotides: TGTGCCAGCAGCTCAGGGTGGTCTCAGCCCCAGCATTTT. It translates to CASSSGWSQPQHF.

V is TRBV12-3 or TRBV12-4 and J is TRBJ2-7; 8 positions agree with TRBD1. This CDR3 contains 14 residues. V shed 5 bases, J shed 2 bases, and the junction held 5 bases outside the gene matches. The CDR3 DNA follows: TGTGCCAGCAGTCCCCACAGGGGGGCCTACGAGCAGTACTTC. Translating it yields CASSPHRGAYEQYF.

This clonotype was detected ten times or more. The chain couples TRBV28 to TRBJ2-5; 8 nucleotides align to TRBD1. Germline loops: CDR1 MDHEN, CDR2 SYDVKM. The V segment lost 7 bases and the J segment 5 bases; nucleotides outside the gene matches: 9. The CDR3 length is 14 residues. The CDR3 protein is CASTRQGSGETQYF. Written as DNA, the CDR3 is TGTGCCAGCACCAGACAGGGGTCAGGGGAGACCCAGTACTTC.

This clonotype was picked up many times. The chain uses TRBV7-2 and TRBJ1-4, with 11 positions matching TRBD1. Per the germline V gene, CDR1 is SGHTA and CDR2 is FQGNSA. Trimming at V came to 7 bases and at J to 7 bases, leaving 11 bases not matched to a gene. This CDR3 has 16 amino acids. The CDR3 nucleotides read TGTGCCAGCACCTTCTCGCCCGGGACAGGGGGTGAAAAACTGTTTTTT. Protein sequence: CASTFSPGTGGEKLFF.